The 30 T cell receptor beta chains in this list originate from one sample, sequenced in a study of CD8+CD57+ T cells in acquired aplastic anemia. Those patients picked for sequencing had displayed CD8+CD57+ cell expansion on flow cytometry. TCR beta VDJ combinations and CDR3 sequences were profiled from genomic DNA. TCRdb reprocessed the reads via MiXCR and lists one record per CDR3 protein. This sample yields 150,000 to 200,000 distinct CDR3 sequences, of which roughly 60% are seen a single time; about two fifths belongs to the top ten. Sequencing used sorted CD4+, CD8+, or CD8+CD57+ T cells (not recorded which) from PBMCs. These receptors were taken from a human donor with aplastic anemia.

The chain recombines TRBV19 with TRBJ2-3; D could derive from TRBD1 or TRBD2 (5 bases each). Germline assignment: CDR1 LNHDA and CDR2 SQIVND (reference sequence). V was trimmed by 5 bases and J by 6 bases, leaving 15 bases between them. The CDR3 extends over 14 amino acids. The CDR3 spells CASSGTSSLDTQYF. CDR3 DNA: TGTGCCAGTAGTGGGACCTCGTCTTTGGATACGCAGTATTTT.

This clonotype was seen a few times. The V call is TRBV5-1, the J call TRBJ1-1; D uncertain. The CDR3 is made up of 13 amino acids. CDR1 is SGHRS and CDR2 is YFSETQ in the germline V gene. Trimming cost V 7 bases and J 4 bases, with 14 bases left between them. The CDR3 coding sequence is TGCGCCAGCGGTTGGACCTCGGTCACTGAAGCTTTCTTT. Translated: CASGWTSVTEAFF.

The chain employs TRBV5-8 and TRBJ1-6; D is ambiguous. Trimming cost V 5 bases and J 1 base, with 22 bases left between them. CDR3 length: 19 amino acids. The germline V gene encodes CDR1 SGHTS and CDR2 YDEGEE. The CDR3 protein is CASSYSKIGSVSYNSPLHF. The CDR3, as DNA: TGTGCCAGCAGTTACTCGAAAATAGGGTCTGTATCCTATAATTCACCCCTCCACTTT.

This clonotype was detected a few times. V gene TRBV2 combines with J gene TRBJ1-5, with D perhaps TRBD1 (5 bases). Trimming stripped 6 bases from V and 0 bases from J, with 12 bases between. Germline V gives CDR1 SNHLY, CDR2 FYNNEI. The CDR3 is made up of 15 amino acids. The CDR3 loop reads CASRQERNSNQPQHF. CDR3 DNA sequence: TGTGCCAGCAGACAGGAAAGGAATAGCAATCAGCCCCAGCATTTT.

This clonotype came up many times. V is TRBV27 and J is TRBJ1-2; D gene unclear. CDR3 length: 13 amino acids. CDR1 is MNHEY, CDR2 SMNVEV, per germline (reference sequence). V was cut by 4 bases and J by 0 bases, with 6 bases left in between. CDR3 DNA sequence: TGTGCCAGCAGTTATTCCCCTAACTATGGCTACACCTTC. This encodes CASSYSPNYGYTF.

The chain employs TRBV9 and TRBJ2-1, with TRBD2 identical over 8 bases. CDR3 length: 15 amino acids. CDR1 is SGDLS and CDR2 is YYNGEE in the germline V gene. The J segment lost 3 bases and the V segment lost 3 bases, leaving 5 bases of the junction unmatched. CDR3: CASSELADYYNEQFF. As DNA, the CDR3 is TGTGCCAGCAGCGAACTAGCGGATTACTACAATGAGCAGTTCTTC.

This clonotype is a singleton in its sample. The V and J genes are TRBV7-2 and TRBJ2-2; D uncertain. The ends were cut back, 1 base at V and 4 bases at J, with 10 bases in the middle. This CDR3 spans 15 amino acids. CDR1 is SGHTA, CDR2 FQGNSA, per germline. The CDR3 loop reads CASSLEALITGELFF. In DNA form, the CDR3 reads TGTGCCAGCAGCTTAGAAGCGCTAATCACCGGGGAGCTGTTTTTT.

Turning to this clonotype: One junction end does not reproduce the germline sequence, and a read error may be involved. This rearrangement joins TRBV7-9 to TRBJ1-1; no reliable D call. The CDR3 has 13 residues. Germline V gives CDR1 SEHNR, CDR2 FQNEAQ (reference sequence). The CDR3 protein is CASSKGLVAESFF. The CDR3 DNA reads TGTGCCAGCAGCAAAGGACTTGTAGCTGAATCTTTCTTT.

J is TRBJ2-5 and V is TRBV5-1; D possibly corresponds to TRBD1 (6 bases). Trimming took 6 bases from V and 1 from J, leaving 13 bases between them. The CDR3 totals 14 residues. CDR1 and CDR2 from the germline V gene are SGHRS and YFSETQ. The CDR3 spells CASNPDSFQETQYF. CDR3 DNA: TGCGCCAGCAACCCGGACAGCTTCCAAGAGACCCAGTACTTC.

This clonotype was recorded a few times. The V gene is TRBV10-2, the J gene TRBJ2-3; D is ambiguous. The CDR3 length is 15 residues. The V gene's germline CDR1 is WSHSY and CDR2 SAAADI. Trimming shortened V by 6 bases and J by 0 bases, and 13 bases separated the two germline ends. DNA of the CDR3: TGCGCCAGCAGGGGTACTCCCCCTAGCACAGATACGCAGTATTTT. This sequence encodes CASRGTPPSTDTQYF.

This clonotype was seen at least ten times. CDR3 DNA: TGCAGTGCTAAAACCGACGGGGGGGCGAGGGAGCAGTTCTTC. Protein: CSAKTDGGAREQFF. This chain connects TRBV20-1 to TRBJ2-1; 8 nucleotides line up with TRBD2. V lost 4 bases and J lost 10; bases outside the gene matches: 12. Germline CDR1 DFQATT, CDR2 SNEGSKA (reference sequence). The CDR3 runs 14 residues.

As regards this clonotype: An end of the junction does not agree with germline; a read error may underlie this. This sequence joins TRBV3-1 and TRBJ2-7; TRBD1 matches 7 bases. Germline assignment: CDR1 LGHDT and CDR2 YNNKEL (reference sequence). The CDR3 spans 14 residues. The CDR3 DNA is TGTGCCGGCAGCCCGGGGACAGTTTCCTACGAGCAGTACTTC. It encodes CAGSPGTVSYEQYF.

Points on this clonotype: Since a much larger clone is just one base distant, this may be a read error. The chain combines TRBV10-3 with TRBJ2-7; 7 nucleotides align to TRBD1. The CDR3 spans 14 residues. The V gene's germline CDR1 is ENHRY and CDR2 SYGVKD. The CDR3 DNA is TGTACCATCAAGAGGTCAGGGGGCTCCTACGAGCAGTACTTC. Its protein is CTIKRSGGSYEQYF.

Only a few counts were recorded for this clonotype. The CDR3 loop is CASSQERVYGRGGANVLTF. The CDR3 DNA reads TGTGCCAGCAGCCAAGAAAGGGTATATGGGCGGGGTGGGGCCAACGTCCTGACTTTC. V usage is TRBV3-1 and J usage is TRBJ2-6; the D gene is possibly TRBD2 (6 bases). Germline loops: CDR1 LGHDT, CDR2 YNNKEL (reference sequence). Trimming took 0 bases from V and 3 from J, leaving 18 bases between them. The CDR3 covers 19 residues. Supplemented by reference TRBV3-1 and TRBJ2-6, the full variable domain reads DTAVSQTPKYLVTQMGNDKSIKCEQNLGHDTMYWYKQDSKKFLKIMFSYNNKELIINETVPNRFSPKSPDKAHLNLHINSLELGDSAVYFCASSQERVYGRGGANVLTFGAGSRLTVL.

This clonotype has only one observation. The rearrangement links TRBV9 to TRBJ2-5; 9 bases line up with TRBD1. The CDR3 contains 16 residues. The V gene end was trimmed by 4 bases and the J gene end by 7 bases; junction bases not matched to a gene: 14. The germline V gene has CDR1 SGDLS and CDR2 YYNGEE. For the CDR3, the DNA is TGTGCCAGCAGCATCCGGGACAGGGAGGACACCGGGACCCAGTACTTC. It codes for CASSIRDREDTGTQYF.

The chain carries TRBV10-1 and TRBJ1-2; unclear D gene. Germline lookup yields CDR1 WNHNN and CDR2 SYGVQD (reference sequence). The CDR3 runs to 13 residues. The V end lost 0 bases, the J end lost 13 bases, and 15 bases lay between the germline ends. CDR3 DNA sequence: TGCGCCAGCAGTGAGTCAAGGTTAACTGGCCGCACCTTC. This sequence encodes CASSESRLTGRTF.

V usage is TRBV11-2 and J usage is TRBJ2-3; D gene uncertain. The germline CDR1 and CDR2 sequences are SGHAT and FQNNGV. The CDR3 has 12 amino acids. V was clipped by 5 bases and J by 9 bases, with 12 bases between them. The CDR3 reads CASSPKLVTQYF. Written as DNA, the CDR3 is TGTGCCAGCAGCCCGAAACTGGTAACGCAGTATTTT.

In this sample, this clonotype turned up once. The V gene is TRBV15, the J gene TRBJ2-6; a possible D gene is TRBD2 (5 bases). This CDR3 spans 15 amino acids. CDR1 is LNHNV and CDR2 is YYDKDF in the germline V gene (reference sequence). The germline V and J ends were trimmed by 7 bases and 0 bases, with 10 bases remaining between them. CDR3 protein: CATIPGDSGANVLTF. In DNA, the CDR3 is TGTGCCACCATTCCCGGGGACTCTGGGGCCAACGTCCTGACTTTC.

This clonotype appeared a few times. The rearrangement joins TRBV10-3 to TRBJ2-3, with D possibly matching TRBD2 (6 bases). Germline V CDR1 and CDR2: ENHRY, SYGVKD. The CDR3 is 14 amino acids. With 6 bases removed from V and 3 bases from J, the gap between germline ends came to 13 bases. CDR3 protein: CAISQTSSTDTQYF. The CDR3, as DNA: TGTGCCATCAGCCAGACTAGTAGTACAGATACGCAGTATTTT.

The gene calls are TRBV7-3 and TRBJ2-5; tentatively, D is TRBD2 (5 bases). The CDR3 totals 15 residues. Trimming cost V 4 bases and J 5 bases, with 17 bases left between them. CDR1 is SGHTA, CDR2 FQGTGA, per germline. CDR3: CASSSGLGSWETQYF. CDR3 DNA sequence: TGTGCCAGCAGCTCTGGACTTGGTAGCTGGGAGACCCAGTACTTC.

This clonotype was seen once. The chain recombines TRBV10-3 with TRBJ2-5; either TRBD1 or TRBD2 may fit D (5 bases each). Germline V gene data show CDR1 as ENHRY and CDR2 as SYGVKD. V lost 6 bases and J 2 bases, leaving 10 bases between the germline ends. The CDR3 runs to 13 residues. Here the CDR3 reads CAISGGQQETQYF. The DNA of the CDR3 is TGTGCCATCAGCGGAGGACAACAAGAGACCCAGTACTTC.

The genes are TRBV7-2 and TRBJ2-3, with TRBD2 matching over 7 bases. The V and J ends lost 5 bases and 2 bases, in that order; junction bases with no gene match: 7. Germline assignment: CDR1 SGHTA and CDR2 FQGNSA. The CDR3 is 15 residues long. CDR3: CASSLRDYNTDTQYF. In DNA form, the CDR3 reads TGTGCCAGCAGCCTCCGGGACTACAACACAGATACGCAGTATTTT.

This clonotype was observed at least ten times. The V call is TRBV20-1, the J call TRBJ1-2; TRBD1 agrees at 7 bases. Trimming took 6 bases from V and 8 from J; bases not matched to a gene: 9. The CDR3 has 12 amino acids. Germline V gene data show CDR1 as DFQATT and CDR2 as SNEGSKA (reference sequence). The CDR3 DNA reads as TGCAGTGCCGAGGACAGGCGGGAAGGCTACACCTTC. This codes for CSAEDRREGYTF.

The chain recombines TRBV11-3 with TRBJ2-5, with D unresolved. Between the trimmed V and J ends, which lost 9 bases and 5 bases, there was a span of 4 bases. The CDR3 sequence is 9 residues long. Looked up from germline, CDR1 is SGHNT and CDR2 is YENEEA. The CDR3 loop reads CARGETQYF. The CDR3 DNA sequence: TGTGCCAGGGGGGAGACCCAGTACTTC. Supplemented by reference TRBV11-3 and TRBJ2-5, the full variable domain reads EAGVVQSPRYKIIEKKQPVAFWCNPISGHNTLYWYLQNLGQGPELLIRYENEEAVDDSQLPKDRFSAERLKGVDSTLKIQPAELGDSAVYLCARGETQYFGPGTRLLVL.

This sequence joins TRBV7-2 and TRBJ2-7; 8 positions agree with TRBD1. The CDR3 has 17 amino acids. The germline V gene encodes CDR1 SGHTA and CDR2 FQGNSA. J was trimmed by 3 bases and V by 1 base; bases with no gene match: 11. CDR3 sequence reads: CASSLELVTGVIYEQYF. The CDR3 DNA reads as TGTGCCAGCAGCTTAGAGCTCGTGACAGGGGTGATCTACGAGCAGTACTTC.

V usage is TRBV19 and J usage is TRBJ1-2; no definite D call. V lost 8 bases, J lost 3 bases, and 10 bases lay in between. Germline CDR1 reads LNHDA; CDR2 reads SQIVND (reference sequence). This CDR3 comprises 12 residues. The CDR3 here is CASAGLDYGYTF. As DNA, the CDR3 is TGTGCCAGTGCCGGGCTGGACTATGGCTACACCTTC. Using reference TRBV19 and TRBJ1-2 for the parts outside the CDR3, the full variable domain is DGGITQSPKYLFRKEGQNVTLSCEQNLNHDAMYWYRQDPGQGLRLIYYSQIVNDFQKGDIAEGYSVSREKKESFPLTVTSAQKNPTAFYLCASAGLDYGYTFGSGTRLTVV.

The chain links TRBV6-5 to TRBJ2-5; weak D call: TRBD1 (6 bases). This CDR3 has 14 residues. Germline V lookup: CDR1 MNHEY, CDR2 SVGAGI. Deletions cut 6 bases from V and 2 bases from J, with 13 bases between. CDR3 sequence (DNA): TGTGCCAGCAGCGTAACAGGGTGGCAAGAGACCCAGTACTTC. This sequence encodes CASSVTGWQETQYF.

The sample holds one count of this clonotype. A much larger clone lies a single base off, so this may be a read error. The V gene is TRBV11-2, the J gene TRBJ1-2; D is perhaps TRBD1 (5 bases). V lost 6 bases and J 5 bases, leaving 22 bases between the germline ends. This CDR3 is 16 amino acids long. Germline values: CDR1 SGHAT, CDR2 FQNNGV. The CDR3 nucleotides read TGTGCCAGCAGTAAAACCCCGGGACGGGGTGGTTATGGCTACACCTTC. This sequence encodes CASSKTPGRGGYGYTF.

Concerning this clonotype: It is likely a read error, because the conserved phenylalanine at the end of the CDR3 is missing. No DNA is shown, since the ends of the CDR3 on it are uncertain; the CDR3 is the one TCRdb lists. The J gene is TRBJ2-1, the V gene TRBV7-9; no check of the table's D call, TRBD1, against the DNA was made. Germline V gene lookup returns CDR1 SEHNR and CDR2 FQNEAQ (reference sequence). Both ends counted, the CDR3 spans 9 residues. The CDR3 protein is CASSLARGQ.

The chain couples TRBV6-5 to TRBJ2-7; the D gene is possibly TRBD1 (7 bases). The CDR3 spans 14 residues. Germline V CDR1 and CDR2: MNHEY, SVGAGI. Trimming shortened V by 7 bases and J by 3 bases, and 16 bases separated the two germline ends. The CDR3 region has the DNA TGTGCCAGCAAGATGCGGGACAGCTACTACGAGCAGTACTTC. Its translation: CASKMRDSYYEQYF.